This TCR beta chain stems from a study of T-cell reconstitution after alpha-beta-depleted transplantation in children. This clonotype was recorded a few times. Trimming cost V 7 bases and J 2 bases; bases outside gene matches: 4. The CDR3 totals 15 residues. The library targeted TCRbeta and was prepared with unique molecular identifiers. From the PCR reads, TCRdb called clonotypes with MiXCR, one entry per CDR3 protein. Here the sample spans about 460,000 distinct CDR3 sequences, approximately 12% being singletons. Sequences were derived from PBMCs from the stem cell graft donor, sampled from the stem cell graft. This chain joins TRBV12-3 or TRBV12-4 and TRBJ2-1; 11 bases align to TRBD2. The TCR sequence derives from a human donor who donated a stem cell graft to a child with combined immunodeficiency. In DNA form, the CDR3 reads TGTGCCAGCACCCTTAGCGGGGGGGCCTACAATGAGCAGTTCTTC. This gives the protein CASTLSGGAYNEQFF.